These T cell receptor beta chains were read from a single sample in a study of prognosis after radiotherapy for stage I lung cancer. From the multiplex PCR reads, TCRdb called clonotypes with MiXCR, one entry per CDR3 protein. The repertoire holds approximately 23,000 distinct CDR3 sequences, about 40% seen once, with roughly three fifths in the top ten. The specimen comprised PBMCs, sampled before or after stereotactic body radiation therapy (not recorded which). These receptors originate from a donor aged 50 or older with non-small cell lung cancer. Both conserved end residues are part of each CDR3. The order of the fields is V gene, clone size, CDR3 length, J gene, D gene, CDR3 DNA, CDR3 protein. The D gene is left open where the match is weak. Size is omitted from some rows. Given values are once, few, many or a class for expanded clones.

TRBV24-1	many	15	TRBJ2-7	TRBD1	TGTGCCACCAGTGACCCTTACAGGGGTTCCTACGAGCAGTACTTC	CATSDPYRGSYEQYF
TRBV29-1	.	12	TRBJ2-5	.	TGCAGCGTTGGTGTAACTCAAGAGACCCAGTACTTC	CSVGVTQETQYF
TRBV12-5	many	14	TRBJ2-7	TRBD2	TGTGCTAGTGGCAGCCGGGAGGGTGCGTACGAGCAGTACTTC	CASGSREGAYEQYF
TRBV20-1	.	19	TRBJ2-6	.	TGCAGTGCTAGAGAACCGGGACATGGAACTTACTCTGGGGCCAACGTCCTGACTTTC	CSAREPGHGTYSGANVLTF
TRBV27	.	15	TRBJ2-7	.	TGTGCCAGCAGTTTTGCAGGGACACCCGCGAGTGAGAAGTACTTC	CASSFAGTPASEKYF
TRBV3-1	many	17	TRBJ2-3	.	TGTGCCAGCAGCCAAGATCAACCCCCTACTCTCACAGATACGCAGTATTTT	CASSQDQPPTLTDTQYF
TRBV24-1	.	15	TRBJ2-1	TRBD2	TGTGCCACCAGTTCACCGGGACTAACCTACAATGAGCAGTTCTTC	CATSSPGLTYNEQFF
TRBV20-1	few	13	TRBJ1-1	.	TGCAGTGCTAGACACGACCGTAGTTCGGGAGCTTTCTTT	CSARHDRSSGAFF
TRBV12-3/TRBV12-4	many	14	TRBJ1-4	.	TGTGCCAGCAGTTTTGGAAAGAATAATGAAAAACTGTTTTTT	CASSFGKNNEKLFF
TRBV28	many	12	TRBJ1-5	TRBD1	TGTGCCAGCGGGACAGGGAATCAGCCCCAGCATTTT	CASGTGNQPQHF
TRBV3-1	many	12	TRBJ2-3	.	TGTGCCAGCAGCCAAGTAGACGATACGCAGTATTTT	CASSQVDDTQYF
TRBV7-6	many	15	TRBJ2-1	.	TGTGCCAGCAGCTTAGGAGGGGGGCGCTACAATGAGCAGTTCTTC	CASSLGGGRYNEQFF
TRBV7-2	.	15	TRBJ1-3	.	TGTGCCAGCAGAGAGACCGTGACAGTTTCCAACACCATATATTTT	CASRETVTVSNTIYF
TRBV11-3	medium-sized	13	TRBJ2-7	.	TGTGCCAGCAGCTTAGATGAAGCCTACGAGCAGTACTTC	CASSLDEAYEQYF
TRBV20-1	many	16	TRBJ2-5	.	TGCAGTGCTAGTGGCGGACCTACCGGGGGTGGGGAGACCCAGTACTTC	CSASGGPTGGGETQYF
TRBV6-2/TRBV6-3	.	16	TRBJ2-1	TRBD2	TGTGCCAGCAGTGACTCGAGGACTAGCGACTACAATGAGCAGTTCTTC	CASSDSRTSDYNEQFF
TRBV7-9	many	15	TRBJ1-2	TRBD1	TGTGCCAGCAGCCTTTCCGGACAGGGGTCGGGAGGCTACACCTTC	CASSLSGQGSGGYTF
TRBV7-2	many	18	TRBJ2-5	TRBD2	TGTGCCAGCAGCTTCCCTCCTGGGACTAGCGGACTCCAAGAGACCCAGTACTTC	CASSFPPGTSGLQETQYF
TRBV6-2/TRBV6-3	once	15	TRBJ2-7	TRBD1	TGTGCCAGCAGTTCCACAGGGGATCTTGCCGTCGAGCAGTACTTC	CASSSTGDLAVEQYF
TRBV10-1	few	13	TRBJ2-1	.	TGCGCCAGCAGTAGGTCACAGGAGGGTGAGCAGTTCTTC	CASSRSQEGEQFF
TRBV11-2	.	13	TRBJ1-5	.	TGTGCCAGCAGCTTAGGGGTGAATCAGCCCCAGCATTTT	CASSLGVNQPQHF
TRBV24-1	many	15	TRBJ2-2	.	TGTGCCACCAGTGATTTTGAGCGGGACACCGGGGAGCTGTTTTTT	CATSDFERDTGELFF
TRBV7-6	once	14	TRBJ2-7	.	TGTGCCAGCAGCCATAGCGGTAACCTCTACGAGCAGTACTTC	CASSHSGNLYEQYF
TRBV6-5	many	14	TRBJ2-2	.	TGTGCCAGCAGTTACTCGGCAGGGGCCGGGGAGCTGTTTTTT	CASSYSAGAGELFF
TRBV6-1	once	15	TRBJ2-1	TRBD2	TGTGCCAGCATTCCCTGGACTAGCGGCGGAAATTATCAGTTCTTC	CASIPWTSGGNYQFF
TRBV20-1	many	14	TRBJ2-2	TRBD2	TGCAGTGCTACAGGTAGCGGGAACGCCGGGGAGCTGTTTTTT	CSATGSGNAGELFF
TRBV7-9	.	15	TRBJ1-3	TRBD1	TGTGCCAGCAGCTTGGGGACAGGGACTCGAAACACCACATATTTT	CASSLGTGTRNTTYF
TRBV20-1	many	12	TRBJ2-4	.	TGCAGTGCTAGAGATTCCAAAAACATTCAGTACTTC	CSARDSKNIQYF
TRBV19	.	13	TRBJ2-7	.	TGTGCCAGTAGTTCAGGGCTCTCCTACGAGCAGTACTTC	CASSSGLSYEQYF
TRBV7-9	few	14	TRBJ1-1	TRBD1	TGTGCCAGCAGCAACTCAGGGGGGGGCACTGAAGCTTTCTTT	CASSNSGGGTEAFF
TRBV20-1	many	16	TRBJ1-1	TRBD1	TGCAGTGCTAGAGATCACTCCACGACAGGGGTCACTGAAGCTTTCTTT	CSARDHSTTGVTEAFF
TRBV27	.	17	TRBJ2-3	.	TGTGCCAGCAGTCCCGACTCCCCAGGGAGGAGCAAAGATACGCAGTATTTT	CASSPDSPGRSKDTQYF
TRBV7-3	many	13	TRBJ1-1	.	TGTGCCAGCAGCCTTGACGGGTACACTGAAGCTTTCTTT	CASSLDGYTEAFF
TRBV27	.	15	TRBJ2-1	.	TGTGCCAGCAGTTTGAAAGCGGGTAGCGGCAATGAGCAGTTCTTC	CASSLKAGSGNEQFF
TRBV4-1	many	13	TRBJ1-5	.	TGCGCCAGCAGCCAAGATGCCTATCAGCCCCAGCATTTT	CASSQDAYQPQHF
TRBV7-2	.	16	TRBJ2-5	TRBD2	TGTGCCAGCAGCTTAGCCTGGACTAGCAGGAGAGAGACCCAGTACTTC	CASSLAWTSRRETQYF
TRBV6-1	.	14	TRBJ1-1	.	TGTGCCATCAGCCCGTCTGGGAGGAACACTGAAGCTTTCTTT	CAISPSGRNTEAFF
TRBV9	many	15	TRBJ2-1	TRBD1	TGTGCCAGCAGCCCAGGGGGCGATTCCTACAATGAGCAGTTCTTC	CASSPGGDSYNEQFF
TRBV15	.	17	TRBJ1-2	.	TGTGCCACCAGCATAGTTACGGGGGGCAGCCAGAACTATGGCTACACCTTC	CATSIVTGGSQNYGYTF
TRBV7-7	many	14	TRBJ2-3	.	TGTGCCAGCAGCCCGCTAGGTTACACAGATACGCAGTATTTT	CASSPLGYTDTQYF
TRBV11-2	.	15	TRBJ2-7	.	TGTGCCAGCAGCTTATTGGGGGCGGGAGCCCACGAGCAGTACTTC	CASSLLGAGAHEQYF
TRBV30	many	13	TRBJ2-3	.	TGTGCCTCACAAGATTGGTTAGCGCCGAAGGGGTATTTT	CASQDWLAPKGYF
TRBV5-5	many	13	TRBJ1-3	.	TGTGCCAGCAGCTTAAAGTCTGGAAACACCATATATTTT	CASSLKSGNTIYF
TRBV6-1	.	19	TRBJ1-5	.	TGTGCCAGCAGTGAAGCCCAACTAGTGACAGGCCGCCTTAATCAGCCCCAGCATTTT	CASSEAQLVTGRLNQPQHF
TRBV30	once	15	TRBJ2-1	TRBD1	TGTGCCTGGAGTGGAGGGACAGGCTCCTACAATGAGCAGTTCTTC	CAWSGGTGSYNEQFF
TRBV12-3/TRBV12-4	.	14	TRBJ1-5	.	TGTGCCAGCAGTTTCGGGGGTAGCAATCAGCCCCAGCATTTT	CASSFGGSNQPQHF
TRBV6-1	.	15	TRBJ2-1	TRBD1	TGTGCCAGCAGTGGCGGGACAGGGGTTTACAATGAGCAGTTCTTC	CASSGGTGVYNEQFF
TRBV30	many	14	TRBJ1-3	.	TGTGCCTGGAGGGAACAGGAATCTGGAAACACCATATATTTT	CAWREQESGNTIYF
TRBV7-9	.	14	TRBJ1-4	.	TGTGCCAGCAGTAATTTATTCGCCGGGGAAAAACTGTTTTTT	CASSNLFAGEKLFF
TRBV19	many	15	TRBJ2-1	TRBD2	TGTGCCAGTAGTCGGGCGGGAGGGCGCTACAATGAGCAGTTCTTC	CASSRAGGRYNEQFF
TRBV30	.	15	TRBJ2-7	TRBD2	TGTGCCTGGAGTGTAGCGGGACTAGCGTTCGGGGAGCAGTACTTC	CAWSVAGLAFGEQYF